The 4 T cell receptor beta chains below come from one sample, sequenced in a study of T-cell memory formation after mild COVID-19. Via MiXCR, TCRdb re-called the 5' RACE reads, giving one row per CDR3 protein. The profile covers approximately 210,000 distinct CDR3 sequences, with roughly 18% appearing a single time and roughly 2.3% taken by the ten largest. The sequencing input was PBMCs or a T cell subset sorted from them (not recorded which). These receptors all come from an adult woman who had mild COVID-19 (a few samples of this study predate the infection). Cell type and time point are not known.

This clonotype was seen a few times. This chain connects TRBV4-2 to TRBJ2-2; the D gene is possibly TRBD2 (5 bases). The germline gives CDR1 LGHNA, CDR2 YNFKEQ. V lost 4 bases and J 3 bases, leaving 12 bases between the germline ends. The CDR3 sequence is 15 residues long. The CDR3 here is CASSLLVSDTGELFF. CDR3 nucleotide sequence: TGTGCCAGCAGCCTACTAGTGTCGGACACCGGGGAGCTGTTTTTT.

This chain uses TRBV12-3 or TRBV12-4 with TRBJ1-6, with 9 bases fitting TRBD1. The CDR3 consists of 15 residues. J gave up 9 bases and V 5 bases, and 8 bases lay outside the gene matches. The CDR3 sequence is CASSHPTGGGSPLHF. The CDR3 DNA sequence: TGTGCCAGCAGTCACCCAACAGGGGGCGGTTCACCCCTCCACTTT.

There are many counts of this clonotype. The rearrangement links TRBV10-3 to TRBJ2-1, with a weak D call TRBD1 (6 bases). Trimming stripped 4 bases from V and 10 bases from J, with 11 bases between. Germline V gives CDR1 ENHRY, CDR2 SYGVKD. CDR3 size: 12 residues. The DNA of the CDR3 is TGTGCCATCAGTGTAGGGGGTAAAGAGCAGTTCTTC. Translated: CAISVGGKEQFF.

Here the CDR3 DNA reads TGCAGTGCTAGAGGGACAGGGCACTCCTACGAGCAGTACTTC. Encoded protein: CSARGTGHSYEQYF. The chain is built from TRBV20-1 and TRBJ2-7; 8 bases fit TRBD1. The ends lost 1 base at V and 0 bases at J; junction bases unmatched: 2. CDR1 DFQATT and CDR2 SNEGSKA come from the germline V gene (reference sequence). The CDR3 length is 14 residues.